The source of this T cell receptor beta chain is a study of T cells in narcolepsy. Study-level information: Enrolled donors included narcolepsy type 1 or type 2 patients and healthy controls. Overall study results and limits: Autoreactive clone sequences were missing from some blood memory CD4+ repertoires. HCRT-specific and TRIB2-specific autoreactive clonotypes appeared among same-patient CSF and blood CD4+ clonotypes. Blood of same and different patients, but not healthy controls, reportedly held recurring autoreactive clonotypes.

About this clone: The target antigen is unknown.

Repertoires were generated with immunoSEQ multiplex PCR, while TCRdb's copy carries only in-frame clones and drops some. Here the sample spans 20,000 to 30,000 clones, approximately 62% being singletons. V lost 4 bases and J lost 5; bases outside the gene matches: 10. Germline V gene lookup returns CDR1 SGDLS and CDR2 YYNGEE. This CDR3 has 16 residues. This rearrangement joins TRBV9 to TRBJ2-3; TRBD2 matches 10 bases. The source of this sequence is a human donor in good health. Sample: memory (CD45RA-) CD4+ T cells from blood. CDR3 nucleotide sequence: TGTGCCAGCAGCCGTCCAGCGGGAGGGCCCGGAGATACGCAGTATTTT. Translation gives CASSRPAGGPGDTQYF.